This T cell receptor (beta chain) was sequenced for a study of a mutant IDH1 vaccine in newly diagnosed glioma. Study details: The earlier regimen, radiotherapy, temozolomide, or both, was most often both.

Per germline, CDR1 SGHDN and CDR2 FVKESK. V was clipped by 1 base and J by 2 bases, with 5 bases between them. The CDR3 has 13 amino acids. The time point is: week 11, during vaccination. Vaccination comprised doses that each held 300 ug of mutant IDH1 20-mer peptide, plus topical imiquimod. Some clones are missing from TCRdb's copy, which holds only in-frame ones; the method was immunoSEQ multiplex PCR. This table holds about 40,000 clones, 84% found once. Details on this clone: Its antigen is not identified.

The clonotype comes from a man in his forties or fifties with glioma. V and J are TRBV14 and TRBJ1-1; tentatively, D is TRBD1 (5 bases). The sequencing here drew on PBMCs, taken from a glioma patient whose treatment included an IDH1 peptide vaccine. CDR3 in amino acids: CASSQGGNTEAFF. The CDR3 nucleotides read TGTGCCAGCAGCCAAGGGGGCAACACTGAAGCTTTCTTT.